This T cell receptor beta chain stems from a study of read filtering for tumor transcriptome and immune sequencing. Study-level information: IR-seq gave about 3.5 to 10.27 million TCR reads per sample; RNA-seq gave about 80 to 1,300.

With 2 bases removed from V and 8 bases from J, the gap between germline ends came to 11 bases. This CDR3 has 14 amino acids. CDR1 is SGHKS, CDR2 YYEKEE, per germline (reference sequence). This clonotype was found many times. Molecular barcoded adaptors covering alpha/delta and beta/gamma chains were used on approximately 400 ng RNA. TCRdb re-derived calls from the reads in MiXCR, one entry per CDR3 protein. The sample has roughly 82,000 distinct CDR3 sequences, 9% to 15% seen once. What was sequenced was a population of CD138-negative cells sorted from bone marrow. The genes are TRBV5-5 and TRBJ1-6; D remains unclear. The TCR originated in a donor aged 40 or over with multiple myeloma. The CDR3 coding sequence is TGTGCCAGCAGCTTTGCGTCGGGTGATTCACCCCTCCACTTT. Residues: CASSFASGDSPLHF. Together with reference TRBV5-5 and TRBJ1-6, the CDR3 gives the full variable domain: DAGVTQSPTHLIKTRGQQVTLRCSPISGHKSVSWYQQVLGQGPQFIFQYYEKEERGRGNFPDRFSARQFPNYSSELNVNALLLGDSALYLCASSFASGDSPLHFGNGTRLTVT.